The rows below give T cell receptor beta chains drawn from one sample of a study of T cell responses to AZD1222 COVID-19 vaccine. The assay was immunoSEQ multiplex PCR, and TCRdb's table has in-frame clones only and misses some. This sample has about 140,000 clones, with around 92% found just once. The starting material was peripheral blood, obtained after recovery from COVID-19. The receptors here all came from an adult who had recovered from COVID-19. The conserved cysteine and the conserved F or W are not part of the CDR3 here. Fields, in order: V gene, J gene, CDR3 protein.

>TRBV7-2|TRBJ2-7
ASSSRQGDYEQY
>TRBV5-6|TRBJ1-6
ASTLVGGSSPLH
>TRBV6-1|TRBJ1-1
ASSERLGPYTEAF
>TRBV9|TRBJ1-4
ASSVGIMMRGEKLF
>TRBV25-1|TRBJ1-2
ASSEDRSLNYGYT
>TRBV7-9|TRBJ2-1
ASSFTSGSDEQF
>TRBV3-1/TRBV3-2|TRBJ2-2
ASSQVPTALPGELF
>TRBV18|TRBJ2-1
ASSRASHLTSGNEQF
>TRBV19|TRBJ2-3
ASTGAGYPDTQY
>TRBV7-9|TRBJ1-4
ASSLTDKKLF
>TRBV2|TRBJ1-2
ATRSYGYT
>TRBV7-9|TRBJ1-2
ASSLAQNPDGYT
>TRBV3-1/TRBV3-2|TRBJ2-7
ASSHGDSLPTKQY
>TRBV18|TRBJ2-5
ASSPRDKETQY
>TRBV5-6|TRBJ1-6
ASSYRQEEYNSPLH
>TRBV14|TRBJ2-1
ASSLKREGPSGNEQF
>TRBV11-3|TRBJ2-1
ASSLGGELNNEQF
>TRBV6-6|TRBJ2-7
ASSVGQGYQY
>TRBV7-9|TRBJ2-7
ASSFKSYEQY
>TRBV5-1|TRBJ1-4
ASSPQGEKLF